This T cell receptor beta chain is drawn from a study of T cells in Graves' hyperthyroidism and ophthalmopathy (dated by TCRdb to between 2019 and 2020). Turning to the overall study: Peripheral blood samples were taken at initial diagnosis, before any treatment was given. An independent validation cohort of fewer than 20 hyperthyroidism patients and about 16 patients who later progressed to ophthalmopathy tested prospective prediction of ophthalmopathy. The 100 or so discovery patients were randomly divided into training and test sets at a 7:3 ratio. To identify distinguishing TCR V-J signatures, a discovery cohort of around 98 patients was used, comprising 43 with Graves' ophthalmopathy and around 60 with stable Graves' hyperthyroidism. After blood sampling, hyperthyroidism patients were treated with methimazole at a starting dose of 30 mg daily, and ophthalmopathy patients were treated with high-dose intravenous methylprednisolone. According to the paper, TCR Vbeta CDR3 sequencing was carried out on 135 peripheral blood samples, which came from 40 to 45 ophthalmopathy, fewer than 80 hyperthyroidism and about 17 progressor patients. Thyroid tissue and blood T-cell repertoires from six Graves' hyperthyroidism patients were also compared in the study. The investigation overall reported the following: No statistical method was used to fix the sample size in advance, and group allocation was not hidden from the investigators. Ophthalmopathy was separated from stable hyperthyroidism by a 13 V-J signature model, with approximately 89% sensitivity and about 84% specificity obtained in cross-validation and 80%/75% obtained in testing. In validation, the model predicted progression to ophthalmopathy a median of around 6.5 months before onset, with approximately 70% sensitivity and roughly 77% specificity. Most expanded thyroid clonotypes (frequency above 0.001) were also detected in blood, a finding suggesting that blood repertoires may reflect thyroid immune responses.

The TCR beta CDR3 regions were amplified from the RNA transcripts. The first round of RT-PCR for the TCR CDR3 was performed with the HTBI primer set and the Qiagen OneStep RT-PCR kit. The libraries were constructed in a second round of multiplex PCR and then size-selected and purified. The libraries were sequenced on an Illumina HiSeq2000 using paired-end 100 bp reads. Under the source paper's analysis protocol: SOAPnuke was used to process the raw data, removing reads that contained adapters or uncalled bases, had a mean Phred below 15, or lacked an exact match to the constant primer or identifier. COPE v1.2.5 was used to merge the high-quality paired reads, and each unique nucleotide sequence was defined as a clonotype. MiTCR v1.1 was used to align clonotypes to the IMGT TRBV, TRBD and TRBJ reference segments. The analysis was restricted to V-J combinations with a frequency above 0.0001, which together covered 99.2% of the repertoires. A TCS score was defined as the ratio of F50 (clonal expansion) to E x V (chaos), with BLOSUM62-based TCRdist applied between CDR3 peptides within each V-J. Welch's t-statistics and random forest reduced around 550 V-J features to some 14, which were used in a naive Bayes classifier (R e1071). Starting from the raw public reads, TCRdb applied fastp trimming at Q25, assembled clones with MiXCR and retained in-frame beta chains. Each CDR3 protein appears once, grouped with its most common genes and DNA. TCRdb, not the authors, supplied the V and J calls. In all, the sample holds more than 300,000 distinct CDR3 sequences, and around 13% of those were seen once. Clones ranked in the top ten supply 20% of the sample.

Trimming at the junction amounts to 5 bases on V and 7 bases on J, and the germline ends lie 11 bases apart. From the cysteine through the phenylalanine, the CDR3 covers 12 amino acids. CDR3 DNA is the only sequence kept; it has 36 bases, read in frame from the first base. CDR1 and CDR2 were assigned from the germline V gene as MNHEY and SVGEGT. This clonotype has a count of ten or more. There is no known antigen for this receptor. No per-base quality is available; no much larger clone lies one base away. Moderately to severely active disease, a Clinical Activity Score of at least 3, a NOSPECS grade of at least 4, and a duration under 3 months were present in ophthalmopathy patients. Any patient with an uncontrolled infection, another autoimmune disease, pregnancy or lactation was excluded. Diagnoses were based on clinical symptoms, serum thyroxine and TRAb, thyroid ultrasound and orbital computed tomography. PBMCs were isolated from 10 ml of fresh peripheral blood by Ficoll-Paque density gradient centrifugation. Total RNA was extracted using Trizol reagent, and RNA quality was assessed on an Agilent 2100 Bioanalyzer.

The V gene is TRBV6-2 or TRBV6-3 and the J gene is TRBJ2-5; the D gene cannot be named for sure. Specimen: blood. The receptor comes from a woman in her 30s with Graves' ophthalmopathy. The sequenced DNA is TGTGCCAGCAGTCCTCTTCGAGCGACCCAGTACTTC. Translated, this gives CASSPLRATQYF.